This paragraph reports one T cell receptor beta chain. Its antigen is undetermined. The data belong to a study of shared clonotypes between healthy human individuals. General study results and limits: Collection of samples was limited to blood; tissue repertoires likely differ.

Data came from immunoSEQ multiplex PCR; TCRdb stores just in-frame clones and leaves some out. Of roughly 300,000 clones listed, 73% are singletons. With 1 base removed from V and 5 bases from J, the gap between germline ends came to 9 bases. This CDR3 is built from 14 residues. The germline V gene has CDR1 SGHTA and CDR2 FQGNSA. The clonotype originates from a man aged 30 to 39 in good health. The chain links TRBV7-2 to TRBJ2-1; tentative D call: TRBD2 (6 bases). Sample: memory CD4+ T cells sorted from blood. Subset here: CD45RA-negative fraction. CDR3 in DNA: TGTGCCAGCAGCTTAGTCGGAGGGGACAATGAGCAGTTCTTC. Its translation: CASSLVGGDNEQFF.